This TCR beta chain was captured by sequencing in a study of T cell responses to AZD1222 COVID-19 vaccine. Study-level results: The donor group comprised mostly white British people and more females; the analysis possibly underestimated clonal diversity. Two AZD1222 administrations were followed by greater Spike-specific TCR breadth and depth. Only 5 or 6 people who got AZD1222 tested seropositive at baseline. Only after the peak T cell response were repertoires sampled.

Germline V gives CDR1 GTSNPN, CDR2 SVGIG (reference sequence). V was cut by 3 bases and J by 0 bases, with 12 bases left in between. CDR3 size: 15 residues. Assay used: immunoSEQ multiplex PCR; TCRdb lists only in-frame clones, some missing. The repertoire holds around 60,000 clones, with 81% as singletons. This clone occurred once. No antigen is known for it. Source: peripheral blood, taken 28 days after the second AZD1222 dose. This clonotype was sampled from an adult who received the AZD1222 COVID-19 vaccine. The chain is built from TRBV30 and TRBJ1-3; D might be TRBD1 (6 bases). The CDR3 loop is CAWREQGSSGNTIYF. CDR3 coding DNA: TGTGCCTGGAGAGAACAGGGCTCCTCTGGAAACACCATATATTTT. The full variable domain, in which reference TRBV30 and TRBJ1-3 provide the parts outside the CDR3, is SQTIHQWPATLVQPVGSPLSLECTVEGTSNPNLYWYRQAAGRGLQLLFYSVGIGQISSEVPQNLSASRPQDRQFILSSKKLLLSDSGFYLCAWREQGSSGNTIYFGEGSWLTVV.